The entry below describes one T cell receptor (beta chain). This sample was taken from a study of shared clonotypes between healthy human individuals. Sequenced by immunoSEQ multiplex PCR; TCRdb stores in-frame clones only, minus some. This sample has 330,000 or so clones, with 70% to 75% found just once. Trimming cost V 5 bases and J 0 bases; bases outside gene matches: 8. Germline values: CDR1 PRHDT, CDR2 FYEKMQ (reference sequence). The length of the CDR3 is 16 residues. This clonotype was obtained from a man aged 25 to 40 in good health. Sequencing used memory CD4+ T cells sorted from blood. Subset indicated: CD45RA-negative fraction. This rearrangement joins TRBV13 to TRBJ2-7; 9 bases match TRBD2. The CDR3 spells CASSRTSGPRSYEQYF. In nucleotides, the CDR3 is TGTGCCAGCAGCCGTACTAGCGGGCCACGCTCCTACGAGCAGTACTTC.